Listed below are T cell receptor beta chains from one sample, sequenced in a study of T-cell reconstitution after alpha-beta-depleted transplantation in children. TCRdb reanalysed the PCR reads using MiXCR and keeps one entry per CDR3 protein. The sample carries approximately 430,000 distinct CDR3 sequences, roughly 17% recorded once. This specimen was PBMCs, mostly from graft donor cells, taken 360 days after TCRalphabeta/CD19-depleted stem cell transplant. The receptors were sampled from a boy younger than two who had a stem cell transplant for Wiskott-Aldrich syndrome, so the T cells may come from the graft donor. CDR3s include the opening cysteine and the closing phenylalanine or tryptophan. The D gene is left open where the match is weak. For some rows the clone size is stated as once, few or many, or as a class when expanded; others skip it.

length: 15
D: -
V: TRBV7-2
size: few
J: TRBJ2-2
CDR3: CASSLTTYNTGELFF
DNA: TGTGCCAGCAGCTTAACTACATACAACACCGGGGAGCTGTTTTTT

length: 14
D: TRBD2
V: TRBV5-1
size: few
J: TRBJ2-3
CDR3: CASFAGAPTDTQYF
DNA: TGCGCCAGCTTCGCGGGAGCCCCCACAGATACGCAGTATTTT

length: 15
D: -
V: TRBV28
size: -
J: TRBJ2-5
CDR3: CASSLLRGYQETQYF
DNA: TGTGCCAGCAGTTTATTGCGTGGGTACCAAGAGACCCAGTACTTC

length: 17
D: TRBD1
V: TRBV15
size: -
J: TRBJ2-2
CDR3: CATSRGVRTGSTGELFF
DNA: TGTGCCACCAGCAGAGGGGTCCGGACAGGGAGCACCGGGGAGCTGTTTTTT

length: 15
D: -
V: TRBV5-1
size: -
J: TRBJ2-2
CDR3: CASSLAQGRTGELFF
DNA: TGCGCCAGCAGCTTGGCCCAGGGGAGGACCGGGGAGCTGTTTTTT

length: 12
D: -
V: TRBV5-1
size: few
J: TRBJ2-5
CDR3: CASSLGGQTQYF
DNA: TGCGCCAGCAGCTTGGGGGGCCAGACCCAGTACTTC

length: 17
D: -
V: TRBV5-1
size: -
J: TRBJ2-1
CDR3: CASSLNYGGGIYNEQFF
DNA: TGCGCCAGCAGCTTGAACTACGGAGGGGGCATCTACAATGAGCAGTTCTTC

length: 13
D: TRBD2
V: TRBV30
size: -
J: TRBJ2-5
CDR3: CAWSPSGRETQYF
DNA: TGTGCCTGGAGTCCTAGCGGGAGAGAGACCCAGTACTTC

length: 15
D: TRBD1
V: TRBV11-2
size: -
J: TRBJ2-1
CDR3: CASSSLGQGENEQFF
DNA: TGTGCCAGCAGCTCCCTCGGACAGGGTGAAAATGAGCAGTTCTTC

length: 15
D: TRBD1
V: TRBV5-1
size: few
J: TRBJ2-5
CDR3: CASHLGQASGETQYF
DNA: TGCGCCAGCCACCTGGGACAGGCTTCGGGAGAGACCCAGTACTTC

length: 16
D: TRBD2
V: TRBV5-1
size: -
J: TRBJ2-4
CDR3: CASSPVWREGRNIQYF
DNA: TGCGCCAGCAGCCCTGTCTGGCGGGAGGGCCGGAACATTCAGTACTTC

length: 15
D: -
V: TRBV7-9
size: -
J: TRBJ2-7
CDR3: CASSRSGGPTYEQYF
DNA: TGTGCCAGCAGCCGATCCGGAGGGCCCACCTACGAGCAGTACTTC

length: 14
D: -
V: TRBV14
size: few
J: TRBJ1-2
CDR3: CASSRRDIPYGYTF
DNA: TGTGCCAGCAGCCGCCGGGACATCCCCTATGGCTACACCTTC

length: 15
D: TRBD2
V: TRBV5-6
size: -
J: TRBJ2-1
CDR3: CASSLLRGVYNEQFF
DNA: TGTGCCAGCAGCTTGCTGCGGGGGGTATACAATGAGCAGTTCTTC

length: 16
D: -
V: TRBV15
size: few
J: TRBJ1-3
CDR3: CATSRDWADSGNTIYF
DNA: TGTGCCACCAGCAGAGATTGGGCGGACTCTGGAAACACCATATATTTT

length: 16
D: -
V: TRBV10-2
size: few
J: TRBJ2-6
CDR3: CASRPLAGTGANVLTF
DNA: TGCGCCAGCAGACCACTCGCGGGTACGGGGGCCAACGTCCTGACTTTC

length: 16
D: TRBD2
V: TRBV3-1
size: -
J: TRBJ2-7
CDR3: CASSQGGRGVSYEQYF
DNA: TGTGCCAGCAGCCAAGGGGGGCGGGGGGTCTCCTACGAGCAGTACTTC

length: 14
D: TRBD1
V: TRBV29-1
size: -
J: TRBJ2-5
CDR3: CSVEPGTAQETQYF
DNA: TGCAGCGTTGAGCCCGGGACAGCTCAAGAGACCCAGTACTTC

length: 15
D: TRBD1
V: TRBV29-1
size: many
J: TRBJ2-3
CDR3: CSVDPQGPRTDTQYF
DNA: TGCAGCGTTGACCCACAGGGGCCTCGCACAGATACGCAGTATTTT

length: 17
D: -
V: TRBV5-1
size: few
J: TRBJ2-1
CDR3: CASSPLFSPLIRDEQFF
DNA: TGCGCCAGCAGCCCGCTATTTAGCCCCCTCATTAGGGATGAGCAGTTCTTC

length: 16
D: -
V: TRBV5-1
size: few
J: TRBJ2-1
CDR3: CASSPTDSPLYNEQFF
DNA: TGCGCCAGCAGCCCCACGGACAGCCCCCTCTACAATGAGCAGTTCTTC

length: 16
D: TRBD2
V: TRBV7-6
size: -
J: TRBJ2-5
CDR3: CASSPSGRALRETQYF
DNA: TGTGCCAGCAGTCCCAGCGGGAGGGCCCTCCGAGAGACCCAGTACTTC

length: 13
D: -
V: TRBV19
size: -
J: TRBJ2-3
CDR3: CASSMLAGDTQYF
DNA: TGTGCCAGTAGTATGCTAGCAGGAGATACGCAGTATTTT

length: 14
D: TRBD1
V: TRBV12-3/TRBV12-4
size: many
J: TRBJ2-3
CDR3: CASRRDRGRNTQYF
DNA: TGTGCCAGCAGGAGGGACAGGGGGCGGAATACGCAGTATTTT

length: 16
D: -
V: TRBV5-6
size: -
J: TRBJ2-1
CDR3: CASSLDALSSYNEQFF
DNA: TGTGCCAGCAGCCTGGACGCGTTAAGCTCCTACAATGAGCAGTTCTTC

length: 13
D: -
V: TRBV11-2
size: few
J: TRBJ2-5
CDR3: CASLSDRQETQYF
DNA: TGTGCCAGCTTATCCGACAGACAAGAGACCCAGTACTTC

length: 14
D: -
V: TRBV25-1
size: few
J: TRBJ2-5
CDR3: CASSEWQGRETQYF
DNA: TGTGCCAGCAGTGAGTGGCAGGGGAGGGAGACCCAGTACTTC

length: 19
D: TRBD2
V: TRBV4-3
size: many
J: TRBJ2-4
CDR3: CASSQVASGRGRAKNIQYF
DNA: TGCGCCAGCAGCCAAGTCGCTAGCGGGAGGGGCCGAGCCAAAAACATTCAGTACTTC

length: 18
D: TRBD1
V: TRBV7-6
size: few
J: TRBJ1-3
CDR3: CASSHRDRGISSGNTIYF
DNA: TGTGCCAGCAGCCACCGGGACAGGGGGATTAGCTCTGGAAACACCATATATTTT

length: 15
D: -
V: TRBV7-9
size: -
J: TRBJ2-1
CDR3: CASSFFPEGYNEQFF
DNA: TGTGCCAGCAGCTTTTTCCCGGAGGGATACAATGAGCAGTTCTTC

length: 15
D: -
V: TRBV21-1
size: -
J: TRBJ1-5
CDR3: CASSKREGPNQPQHF
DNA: TGTGCCAGCAGCAAAAGGGAAGGTCCCAATCAGCCCCAGCATTTT

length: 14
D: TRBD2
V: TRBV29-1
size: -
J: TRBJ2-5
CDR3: CSVGGLAGAETQYF
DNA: TGCAGCGTTGGGGGACTAGCGGGAGCGGAGACCCAGTACTTC

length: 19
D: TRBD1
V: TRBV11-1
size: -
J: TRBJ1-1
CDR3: CASSLKGRVQTGRNTEAFF
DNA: TGTGCCAGCAGCCTAAAGGGGAGAGTTCAGACAGGGAGGAACACTGAAGCTTTCTTT

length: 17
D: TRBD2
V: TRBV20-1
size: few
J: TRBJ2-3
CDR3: CSARVEGLAGFTDTQYF
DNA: TGCAGTGCTAGAGTCGAGGGACTAGCGGGGTTCACAGATACGCAGTATTTT

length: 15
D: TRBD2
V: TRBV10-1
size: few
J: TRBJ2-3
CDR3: CASSELVAGPDTQYF
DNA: TGCGCCAGCAGTGAGCTGGTAGCGGGACCGGATACGCAGTATTTT

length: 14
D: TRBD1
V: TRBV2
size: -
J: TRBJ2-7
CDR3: CASSEIQGDYEQYF
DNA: TGTGCCAGCAGTGAGATCCAGGGGGACTACGAGCAGTACTTC

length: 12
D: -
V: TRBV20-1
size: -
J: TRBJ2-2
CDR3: CSALRTAGELFF
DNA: TGCAGTGCTCTACGAACTGCCGGGGAGCTGTTTTTT

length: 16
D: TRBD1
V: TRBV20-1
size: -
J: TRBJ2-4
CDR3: CSARPFAQGVRNIQYF
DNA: TGCAGTGCTAGACCCTTTGCACAGGGGGTTAGGAACATTCAGTACTTC

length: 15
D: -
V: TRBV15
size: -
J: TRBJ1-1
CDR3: CATSNGGLGATEAFF
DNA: TGTGCCACCAGCAACGGGGGGCTGGGTGCCACTGAAGCTTTCTTT

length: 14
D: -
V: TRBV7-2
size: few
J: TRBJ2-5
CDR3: CASSTTRAQETQYF
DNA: TGTGCCAGCAGCACCACAAGAGCTCAAGAGACCCAGTACTTC

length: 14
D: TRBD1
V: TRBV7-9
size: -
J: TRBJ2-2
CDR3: CASTRQGYTGELFF
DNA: TGTGCCAGCACCAGACAGGGGTACACCGGGGAGCTGTTTTTT

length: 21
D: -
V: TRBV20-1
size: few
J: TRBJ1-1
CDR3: CSARPRAGNRGNHVMNTEAFF
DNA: TGCAGTGCTAGGCCGAGGGCTGGGAACCGAGGAAACCACGTTATGAACACTGAAGCTTTCTTT

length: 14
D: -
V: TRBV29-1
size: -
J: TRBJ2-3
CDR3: CSVAYRGGPDTQYF
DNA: TGCAGCGTTGCGTACAGGGGGGGTCCAGATACGCAGTATTTT